These T cell receptor beta chains were read from a single sample in a study of blood T cells in healthy people across ages. TCRdb re-called the 5' RACE reads through MiXCR, storing one row per CDR3 protein. The sample holds 700,000 or so distinct CDR3 sequences, roughly 43% seen once. Specimen: blood. The receptors come from an elderly man in good health. The conserved cysteine and the conserved F or W are not part of the CDR3 here. Some rows have no size entry. The others give once, few or many, or a class for an expanded clone.

v_call clone_size cdr3_aa
TRBV4-1 . ASSQGGTVAQF
TRBV4-3 few ASSQVSATGELF
TRBV3-1 . ASSQNGQVSSYEQY
TRBV6-2/TRBV6-3 . ASSLLDRGYGGELF
TRBV24-1 few ATSQPQH
TRBV5-1 . ASSLVTSGGTQY
TRBV4-3 . ASSRLGQFNNEQF
TRBV4-1 . TSSQVAGAPYNEQF
TRBV12-2 . ASRLGMGTQY
TRBV6-2/TRBV6-3 . ATPQTGYEQY
TRBV6-1 . ASSGQGARDTQY
TRBV25-1 . ASSEASLGNGYT
TRBV3-1 . ASSRGLADNEQY
TRBV30 few AWRLGWGYNEQY
TRBV28 . ASSEHRDFSSGANVLT
TRBV6-5 . ASSTGHPSGANVLT
TRBV6-2/TRBV6-3 many ASSYKSGTGGAMNTEAF
TRBV2 few ASSASGYTDTQY
TRBV7-9 few ASSLARDRPIQY
TRBV29-1 few SVRLARTGELF
TRBV20-1 few SAQWAGGPENEQF
TRBV7-2 many ASSRANEQY
TRBV11-3 few ASSLDPSSGANVLT
TRBV4-1 . AGSHPQTGYQPQH
TRBV11-1 . ASSSERTGGNYEQY
TRBV12-3/TRBV12-4 . ASSSSTVMNSYEQY
TRBV28 few ASSLGTSYRYEQY
TRBV6-2/TRBV6-3 once ASSWGTVLGGTQY
TRBV6-2/TRBV6-3 few ASRGQGLNTEAF
TRBV20-1 once SALAGQGKHGEQY
TRBV28 . ASTITGTGPSGANVLT
TRBV11-2 many ASSSPGRTYEQY
TRBV20-1 . SARDPGVPNAPLH
TRBV12-3/TRBV12-4 . ASSHGTDNQPQH
TRBV7-2 . ASSLEFGTGKRDT
TRBV4-3 . ASSLDLAGGNNEQF
TRBV19 few ASSIGGNQETQY
TRBV21-1 . DPTGDEGYT
TRBV20-1 . SASRRVTDTQY
TRBV6-1 many ASSETVGGRTGEQY
TRBV10-1 . ASSEYGTSGYNEQF
TRBV11-2 . ASSREAGNTIY
TRBV5-8 few ASSLGTSGTRDTQY
TRBV6-1 few ASQPPGPGANVLT